A selection of T cell receptor beta chains follows, all from one sample in a study of metastatic and nonmetastatic thyroid tumors. TCRdb reprocessed the PCR reads using MiXCR. The data contain around 20,000 clones, roughly 12% of them singletons. The sequencing sample was made of blood. Receptors were obtained from a female donor with papillary thyroid cancer or a benign thyroid nodule (not recorded which). Some clones in this sample may be carry-over from other donors' samples. The conserved cysteine and the conserved F or W are not part of the CDR3 here. Each record gives: J gene, V gene, CDR3 length, CDR3 protein.

J: TRBJ1-4
V: TRBV10-3
length: 11
CDR3: AISAAGSEKLF

J: TRBJ1-5
V: TRBV5-6
length: 14
CDR3: ASSLYSGTRNQPQH

J: TRBJ1-1
V: TRBV12-3/TRBV12-4
length: 15
CDR3: ASSLRVATGGNTEAF

J: TRBJ2-2
V: TRBV6-2/TRBV6-3
length: 11
CDR3: ASTRLASGELF

J: TRBJ1-5
V: TRBV4-2
length: 13
CDR3: ASSQDLASNQPQH

J: TRBJ1-2
V: TRBV4-3
length: 14
CDR3: ASSQDRGDRGRGYT

J: TRBJ1-4
V: TRBV20-1
length: 12
CDR3: SAIGGAANEKLF

J: TRBJ2-6
V: TRBV6-2/TRBV6-3
length: 12
CDR3: ASRGASGDNVQT

J: TRBJ1-1
V: TRBV19
length: 12
CDR3: ASSMYPVNTEAF

J: TRBJ2-7
V: TRBV5-6
length: 11
CDR3: ASSLVGAREQY

J: TRBJ2-1
V: TRBV7-2
length: 11
CDR3: ASIAAQDLEQF

J: TRBJ2-5
V: TRBV15
length: 14
CDR3: ATSRRTSGGGETQY

J: TRBJ2-4
V: TRBV7-2
length: 11
CDR3: ASSQGAKNIQY

J: TRBJ1-2
V: TRBV30
length: 10
CDR3: AWRTGGKGYT

J: TRBJ2-7
V: TRBV6-1
length: 9
CDR3: ASSASGEQY

J: TRBJ1-3
V: TRBV20-1
length: 13
CDR3: SARDGRGSGNTIY

J: TRBJ2-5
V: TRBV7-2
length: 15
CDR3: ASSLVGLAGGRETQY

J: TRBJ1-1
V: TRBV5-4
length: 13
CDR3: ASSPSAGMNTEAF

J: TRBJ2-3
V: TRBV10-2
length: 12
CDR3: ASSPAGVADTQY

J: TRBJ2-2
V: TRBV7-7
length: 13
CDR3: ASSPGQGRTGELF

J: TRBJ1-1
V: TRBV7-6
length: 13
CDR3: ASSLEPGETTEAF

J: TRBJ2-3
V: TRBV20-1
length: 10
CDR3: SAPTSTDTQY

J: TRBJ2-2
V: TRBV20-1
length: 19
CDR3: SARDQARVLTGTVNTGELF

J: TRBJ1-2
V: TRBV20-1
length: 11
CDR3: SVLTGRNYGYT

J: TRBJ1-5
V: TRBV10-2
length: 12
CDR3: ASSPGQINQPQH

J: TRBJ1-4
V: TRBV28
length: 12
CDR3: ASSLGQGWEKLF

J: TRBJ1-1
V: TRBV28
length: 13
CDR3: ASIHPGSGPTEAF

J: TRBJ1-6
V: TRBV11-2
length: 16
CDR3: ASSLSLAGQYYNSPLH

J: TRBJ1-1
V: TRBV19
length: 12
CDR3: ASSTEAGNTEAF

J: TRBJ1-1
V: TRBV7-2
length: 15
CDR3: ASSLHRLVGGTAEAF

J: TRBJ2-7
V: TRBV4-1
length: 14
CDR3: ASSQVRGTVTYEQY

J: TRBJ2-2
V: TRBV14
length: 12
CDR3: ASSQAAATGELF

J: TRBJ2-2
V: TRBV12-3/TRBV12-4
length: 13
CDR3: ASSFPGRNTGELF

J: TRBJ2-2
V: TRBV11-3
length: 14
CDR3: ASSLGLAENTGELF

J: TRBJ2-5
V: TRBV4-2
length: 15
CDR3: ASSPSIEGPIQETQY

J: TRBJ1-5
V: TRBV28
length: 10
CDR3: ASSWGNQPQH

J: TRBJ2-1
V: TRBV6-1
length: 14
CDR3: ASSRQGDSSYNEQF

J: TRBJ2-7
V: TRBV5-1
length: 12
CDR3: ASSLETASYEQY

J: TRBJ2-3
V: TRBV6-4
length: 12
CDR3: ASSVGTGEDTQY

J: TRBJ2-7
V: TRBV6-1
length: 13
CDR3: ASSEEGQGSYEQY

J: TRBJ1-2
V: TRBV4-1
length: 12
CDR3: ASSYLLTSYGYT

J: TRBJ1-4
V: TRBV6-1
length: 13
CDR3: ASSQPSLFVEKLF

J: TRBJ2-3
V: TRBV12-3/TRBV12-4
length: 14
CDR3: ASQRGGRIGTDTQY

J: TRBJ2-2
V: TRBV28
length: 15
CDR3: ASSFQDRGRRTGELF

J: TRBJ2-7
V: TRBV11-2
length: 14
CDR3: ASSSISADHPYEQY

J: TRBJ2-4
V: TRBV9
length: 15
CDR3: ASSTRGQGGTKNIQY

J: TRBJ2-1
V: TRBV5-4
length: 9
CDR3: ASSLTNEQF

J: TRBJ1-2
V: TRBV20-1
length: 11
CDR3: SATRTAMYCYT

J: TRBJ1-5
V: TRBV5-5
length: 12
CDR3: ASSLDKGNQPQH

J: TRBJ2-7
V: TRBV19
length: 12
CDR3: ASSTTGSSYEQY

J: TRBJ1-2
V: TRBV6-1
length: 11
CDR3: ASRVSFDYGYT

J: TRBJ1-1
V: TRBV12-3/TRBV12-4
length: 12
CDR3: ASSDGPMNTEAF

J: TRBJ2-2
V: TRBV24-1
length: 13
CDR3: ATSAPLANTGELF

J: TRBJ1-1
V: TRBV6-1
length: 14
CDR3: ASSPGQGARLTEAF

J: TRBJ1-2
V: TRBV18
length: 10
CDR3: ASSQNNYGYT

J: TRBJ1-1
V: TRBV11-2
length: 13
CDR3: ASSSKGVLDTEAL